Each of the 25 T cell receptor beta chains below was sequenced from the same sample in a study of T-cell reconstitution after alpha-beta-depleted transplantation in children. The TCRbeta library incorporated unique molecular identifiers. TCRdb passed the PCR reads through MiXCR, listing each CDR3 protein once. This table has some 48,000 distinct CDR3 sequences, under 6% appearing once. The material sequenced was PBMCs, mostly from graft donor cells, taken 60 days after TCRalphabeta/CD19-depleted stem cell transplant. These receptors all stem from a female patient aged 2-9 years who had a stem cell transplant for aplastic anemia, so the T cells may come from the graft donor.

This clonotype was recorded only once. Possible read error: a much larger clone is one base away. V is TRBV4-1 and J is TRBJ1-1, with TRBD1 matching 7 bases. The CDR3 has 16 residues. Per germline, CDR1 MGHRA and CDR2 YSYEKL. The CDR3 DNA is TGCACCAGCAGCCCCGCGGTAGGGGGCATTAACACTGAAGCTTTCTTT. Translated: CTSSPAVGGINTEAFF.

This clonotype was seen a few times. The chain has TRBV11-2 and TRBJ2-1; 9 bases align to TRBD2. This CDR3 has 16 amino acids. Germline V gene sequence: CDR1 SGHAT, CDR2 FQNNGV. V lost 1 base and J lost 8; bases outside the gene matches: 9. CDR3 residues: CASSLAAGTSMYEQFF. The CDR3 bases are TGTGCCAGCAGCTTAGCCGCCGGGACTAGCATGTATGAGCAGTTCTTC.

This clonotype has ten or more counts. This chain links TRBV5-1 with TRBJ2-2; 7 bases are shared with TRBD2. The germline V gene encodes CDR1 SGHRS and CDR2 YFSETQ. The junction had 4 bases not matched to a gene; V was cut back by 2 bases and J by 3 bases. There are 15 residues in the CDR3. This CDR3 reads CASSFREADTGELFF. CDR3 DNA: TGCGCCAGCAGCTTCCGGGAGGCGGACACCGGGGAGCTGTTTTTT.

The table lists this clonotype with a few counts. The V gene is TRBV3-1, the J gene TRBJ1-5; D remains unclear. There are 14 residues in the CDR3. Trimming took 4 bases from V and 6 from J, leaving 13 bases between them. CDR1 and CDR2 (germline): LGHDT, YNNKEL (reference sequence). The CDR3 loop reads CASSPAGNRQPQHF. The DNA for the CDR3 is TGTGCCAGCAGCCCGGCGGGGAACCGTCAGCCCCAGCATTTT.

As regards this clonotype: This may be a read error: a much more frequent sequence differs by one nucleotide. This chain joins TRBV12-3 or TRBV12-4 and TRBJ2-2; possible D gene TRBD2, 5 bases. There are 13 residues in the CDR3. CDR3: CASSLGPPGDLFF. CDR3 bases: TGTGCCAGCAGTTTAGGGCCCCCCGGGGATCTGTTTTTT.

This clonotype was observed many times. This sequence joins TRBV6-6 and TRBJ2-2; 7 bases agree with TRBD2. The germline CDR1 and CDR2 sequences are MNHNY and SVGAGI (reference sequence). The CDR3 is made up of 15 amino acids. With 5 bases clipped from V and 3 bases from J, the junction kept 6 bases outside the gene matches. This chain's CDR3 is CASSDAGRDTGELFF. The CDR3 DNA reads TGTGCCAGCAGTGACGCTGGGAGGGACACCGGGGAGCTGTTTTTT.

This clonotype was counted many times. This rearrangement joins TRBV20-1 to TRBJ2-3; TRBD2 might be the D (7 bases). This CDR3 has 17 amino acids. V lost 3 bases to trimming and J lost 7 bases, with 26 bases between them. Germline V gives CDR1 DFQATT, CDR2 SNEGSKA (reference sequence). The CDR3 DNA reads as TGCAGTGCTAGTGCCCGGGGGGCTCGGGGGACGTTGTATACGCAGTATTTT. Protein sequence: CSASARGARGTLYTQYF.

In this sample, this clonotype turned up many times. This rearrangement joins TRBV5-1 to TRBJ2-5, with 9 bases identical to TRBD2. The CDR3 extends over 16 amino acids. Germline assignment: CDR1 SGHRS and CDR2 YFSETQ. The J segment lost 1 base and the V segment lost 0 bases, leaving 4 bases of the junction unmatched. The CDR3 DNA sequence: TGCGCCAGCAGCTTGGCGGGTAGCGGGGGCCAAGAGACCCAGTACTTC. Translating gives CASSLAGSGGQETQYF.

In this sample, this clonotype turned up many times. The chain joins TRBV10-3 to TRBJ2-5; 7 positions agree with TRBD1. There are 16 residues in the CDR3. CDR1 and CDR2 (germline): ENHRY, SYGVKD. Trimming removed 4 bases from V and 5 bases from J; junction bases left unmatched: 13. The CDR3 DNA reads as TGTGCCATCAGTGCATCCGGGACAGAATATCTGGAGACCCAGTACTTC. This translates into CAISASGTEYLETQYF.

The sample holds many counts of this clonotype. This chain uses TRBV15 with TRBJ2-1; 13 bases match TRBD2. The CDR3 has 20 amino acids. J lost 8 bases, V lost 0 bases, and 16 bases had no gene match. Germline assignment: CDR1 LNHNV and CDR2 YYDKDF (reference sequence). In DNA form, the CDR3 reads TGTGCCACCAGCAGAGATGTCCCCTACAGGACTAGCGGGAGAGTCTATGAGCAGTTCTTC. It specifies CATSRDVPYRTSGRVYEQFF.

This clonotype was picked up many times. This chain joins TRBV3-1 and TRBJ1-2, with D unresolved. Germline CDR1 and CDR2: LGHDT and YNNKEL (reference sequence). Trimming took off 0 bases at V and 2 bases at J, with 10 bases between the two ends. This CDR3 is 15 amino acids long. DNA for the CDR3: TGTGCCAGCAGCCAAGATCTTGGAAGGAACTATGGCTACACCTTC. Amino acids: CASSQDLGRNYGYTF.

This clonotype was found many times. CDR3 amino acids: CASSPPGTNEKLFF. CDR3 bases: TGTGCCAGCAGCCCCCCCGGAACCAATGAAAAACTGTTTTTT. This chain links TRBV6-5 with TRBJ1-4, with D uncertain. CDR3 length equals 14 residues. Germline CDR1 and CDR2: MNHEY and SVGAGI. Trimming pared 6 bases from V and 5 bases from J, leaving 13 bases between.

This clonotype showed up many times. The V call is TRBV20-1, the J call TRBJ2-3; tentatively, D is TRBD2 (5 bases). The CDR3 contains 13 residues. The germline gives CDR1 DFQATT, CDR2 SNEGSKA (reference sequence). Trimming removed 3 bases at V and 4 bases at J, with 11 bases between. Here the CDR3 reads CSARGEFPDTQYF. The CDR3 DNA reads as TGCAGTGCTAGGGGAGAGTTCCCAGATACGCAGTATTTT.

On this clonotype itself: Since the CDR3 does not end with the conserved phenylalanine or tryptophan, this likely comes from a read error. The CDR3 sequence: CSARGGVSNQPQHL. For the CDR3, the DNA is TGCAGTGCTAGAGGGGGGGTCAGCAATCAGCCCCAGCATTTA. The rearrangement links TRBV20-1 to TRBJ1-5; the D gene is possibly TRBD1 (5 bases). This CDR3 has 14 amino acids. V was clipped by 1 base and J by 1 base, with 8 bases between them. Germline CDR1 and CDR2: DFQATT and SNEGSKA (reference sequence).

This clonotype was counted many times. V is TRBV7-9 and J is TRBJ1-1, with D perhaps TRBD1 (5 bases). This CDR3 has 14 residues. The ends were cut back, 0 bases at V and 1 base at J, with 6 bases in the middle. Germline V lookup: CDR1 SEHNR, CDR2 FQNEAQ (reference sequence). The CDR3 nucleotides read TGTGCCAGCAGCTTAGCCAGGGCGAACACTGAAGCTTTCTTT. It codes for CASSLARANTEAFF.

This clonotype has just a few counts. This sequence joins TRBV6-5 and TRBJ2-5; possibly TRBD1 for D (5 bases). The germline V gene encodes CDR1 MNHEY and CDR2 SVGAGI. Trimming stripped 6 bases from V and 7 bases from J, with 15 bases between. The CDR3 has 13 residues. Written as DNA, the CDR3 is TGTGCCAGCAGACCCGACAGTCCCGGGACCCAGTACTTC. Translation gives CASRPDSPGTQYF.

The rearrangement uses TRBV7-2 and TRBJ2-7, with 8 bases fitting TRBD2. Per the germline V gene, CDR1 is SGHTA and CDR2 is FQGNSA. The CDR3 is 14 amino acids. The V and J ends lost 3 bases and 2 bases, in that order; junction bases with no gene match: 3. CDR3 sequence: CASSFSGAAYEQYF. For the CDR3, the DNA is TGTGCCAGCAGCTTTAGCGGGGCGGCCTACGAGCAGTACTTC. Based on the CDR3 plus reference TRBV7-2 and TRBJ2-7, the full variable domain is GAGVSQSPSNKVTEKGKDVELRCDPISGHTALYWYRQSLGQGLEFLIYFQGNSAPDKSGLPSDRFSAERTGGSVSTLTIQRTQQEDSAVYLCASSFSGAAYEQYFGPGTRLTVT.

About this clonotype itself: A much larger clone differs by one base, so this may be a read error. The J gene is TRBJ2-2, the V gene TRBV2; 9 nucleotides align to TRBD1. The CDR3 consists of 15 residues. In germline, CDR1 is SNHLY, CDR2 FYNNEI. Trimming removed 8 bases from V and 6 bases from J; junction bases left unmatched: 10. This chain's CDR3 is CASPYGTGKAGELFF. CDR3 sequence (DNA): TGTGCCAGCCCCTACGGGACAGGGAAGGCCGGGGAGCTGTTTTTT. The whole variable domain, remainder taken from reference TRBV2 and TRBJ2-2, is EPEVTQTPSHQVTQMGQEVILRCVPISNHLYFYWYRQILGQKVEFLVSFYNNEISEKSEIFDDQFSVERPDGSNFTLKIRSTKLEDSAMYFCASPYGTGKAGELFFGEGSRLTVL.

The genes are TRBV4-1 and TRBJ2-3; 8 bases agree with TRBD2. Germline CDR1 MGHRA, CDR2 YSYEKL. This CDR3 spans 17 amino acids. The junction had 7 bases not matched to a gene; V was cut back by 2 bases and J by 0 bases. CDR3 region: CASSQYPGGLSTDTQYF. The CDR3 DNA reads as TGCGCCAGCAGCCAATACCCGGGGGGGCTAAGCACAGATACGCAGTATTTT.

This clonotype was counted ten times or more. V gene TRBV20-1 combines with J gene TRBJ2-5, with TRBD2 matching 7 bases. The CDR3 sequence is 15 residues long. V dropped 0 bases and J dropped 1; count of bases not matched to a gene: 5. Germline CDR1 reads DFQATT; CDR2 reads SNEGSKA (reference sequence). DNA of the CDR3: TGCAGTGCTAGAGATCCGGGACTACCCCAAGAGACCCAGTACTTC. It yields the protein CSARDPGLPQETQYF.

The chain has TRBV18 and TRBJ1-5, with no clear D. The V end was cut by 3 bases, the J end by 6 bases, with 12 bases between. Germline values: CDR1 KGHSH, CDR2 LQKENI. The CDR3 totals 14 residues. Here the CDR3 reads CASSPSSGSQPQHF. CDR3 DNA sequence: TGTGCCAGCTCACCTTCCTCGGGGAGTCAGCCCCAGCATTTT.

The V gene is TRBV4-1, the J gene TRBJ2-3; maybe TRBD2 (6 bases). Looked up from germline, CDR1 is MGHRA and CDR2 is YSYEKL. The V end lost 1 base, the J end lost 5 bases, and 16 bases lay between the germline ends. The CDR3 is 16 residues long. The CDR3 is CASSQGLAATGDTQYF. As DNA, the CDR3 is TGCGCCAGCAGCCAAGGGTTAGCGGCTACCGGAGATACGCAGTATTTT.

This clonotype was observed a few times. The rearrangement links TRBV7-8 to TRBJ2-2, with 9 nucleotides matching TRBD1. Germline CDR1 is SGHVS and CDR2 is FQNEAQ. V dropped 7 bases and J dropped 5; count of bases not matched to a gene: 8. CDR3 size: 15 residues. The chain's CDR3 is CASNQQGARTGELFF. DNA of the CDR3: TGTGCCAGCAACCAACAGGGGGCGAGGACCGGGGAGCTGTTTTTT.

By share, this clonotype counts as medium-sized (0.01 to 0.1%). The chain carries TRBV11-2 and TRBJ2-5, with a tentative D call TRBD2 (5 bases). Germline V gene lookup returns CDR1 SGHAT and CDR2 FQNNGV. V lost 0 bases, J lost 5 bases, and 13 bases lay in between. The CDR3 spans 15 residues. The CDR3 bases are TGTGCCAGCAGCTTAGATCTCCAGCGGCAGGAGACCCAGTACTTC. Amino acids: CASSLDLQRQETQYF. The variable domain in full, completed from reference TRBV11-2 and TRBJ2-5, reads EAGVAQSPRYKIIEKRQSVAFWCNPISGHATLYWYQQILGQGPKLLIQFQNNGVVDDSQLPKDRFSAERLKGVDSTLKIQPAKLEDSAVYLCASSLDLQRQETQYFGPGTRLLVL.

This clonotype was recorded at least ten times. V gene TRBV6-6 combines with J gene TRBJ2-7; D is possibly TRBD2 (5 bases). The CDR3 runs to 14 residues. The germline gives CDR1 MNHNY, CDR2 SVGAGI (reference sequence). V was trimmed by 6 bases and J by 1 base, leaving 13 bases between them. The DNA for the CDR3 is TGTGCCAGCAGCTACGTTGGACTTTCCTACGAGCAGTACTTC. It encodes CASSYVGLSYEQYF.